The present T cell receptor (beta chain) was sequenced within a study of Graves' ophthalmopathy and Graves' hyperthyroidism. Diagnosis was based on clinical symptoms, serum thyroxine, TRAb, thyroid ultrasound and orbital computed tomography. PBMCs originated in under 13 ml of fresh peripheral blood. The authors amplified TCR beta CDR3 regions, and they did so from RNA transcripts for repertoire sequencing. HTBI primers were employed in first-round RT-PCR, then a second-round multiplex PCR followed. From the multiplex PCR reads, TCRdb called clonotypes with MiXCR, one entry per CDR3 protein. The profile shows around 660,000 distinct CDR3 sequences, just over 40% of them singletons. Germline V lookup: CDR1 SQVTM, CDR2 ANQGSEA. The CDR3 extends over 12 amino acids. With regard to this clonotype: Relative to the germline gene, one junction end is altered; a read error may explain this.

This clonotype was obtained from an adult man with Graves' ophthalmopathy. The chain joins TRBV29-1 to TRBJ2-7; 12 bases are shared with TRBD2. Sequencing was performed on peripheral blood. The CDR3 sequence: CAWTSGVYEQYF. For the CDR3, the DNA is TGTGCCTGGACTAGCGGGGTCTACGAGCAGTACTTC.